Given below is one T cell receptor beta chain in context. Antigen unknown. Methods used by the authors: Between roughly 20,000 and 690,600 TCRs appeared in each sample, and the median stood at around 92,000. TCRdb used MiXCR to reprocess the RACE reads, holding one entry per CDR3 protein. These V and J calls originate from TCRdb's pipeline instead of the authors' own analysis. The sample contains 300,000 to 450,000 distinct CDR3 sequences, 5% to 6.5% of which appear only once. This record comes from a study of human T cells and chemical hapten exposure. Study context: Minor pooled library volume differences mainly drove per-sample TCR yield variation.

The CDR3 is made up of 16 amino acids. V shed 4 bases and J 1 base; nucleotides not matched to a gene: 5. Germline loops: CDR1 DFQATT, CDR2 SNEGSKA (reference sequence). Study findings and constraints: Donors had alopecia, so their immune response may differ from healthy people's. After DPC sensitization, TCRs above 1 in 1000 frequency showed no change.

Time point in this sample: pre-sensitization, week 0. Sample treatment: therapeutic diphenylcyclopropenone sensitization with weekly scalp DPC. The clonotype comes from a woman under 30 with alopecia areata. Some clones in this sample may be carry-over from other donors' samples. The input for sequencing was whole blood, taken in connection with sensitization to the hapten diphenylcyclopropenone (DPC). The V call is TRBV20-1, the J call TRBJ2-6; the match to TRBD1 covers 9 bases. The CDR3 loop is CSAISQGASGANVLTF. The CDR3 coding sequence is TGCAGTGCTATCTCACAGGGGGCTTCTGGGGCCAACGTCCTGACTTTC.